This entry describes one TCR beta chain. Its antigen is still unknown. CD4+ T cells specific for antigen were expanded with viral peptide pools by the ViraFEST assay before sequencing. Upon completion of around 9 days in culture, CD4+ T cells were isolated. PCR confirmed that the person was infected with SARS-CoV-2 between March and December 2020. These data are taken from a study of vaccination effects on CD4 cells after COVID-19. The protocol was immunoSEQ multiplex PCR, while the TCRdb copy is restricted to in-frame clones and leaves out a portion. This table has some 19,000 clones, nearly 75% appearing once. General study results and limits: Late in the post-vaccination period, infection-induced and vaccine-induced clones underwent marked clonal contraction.

The ends were cut back, 1 base at V and 9 bases at J, with 10 bases in the middle. CDR3 length: 12 amino acids. Germline assignment: CDR1 MDHEN and CDR2 SYDVKM. This clonotype was obtained from a human donor who had a prior SARS-CoV-2 infection. This sequence joins TRBV28 and TRBJ2-7; D may be TRBD1 (6 bases). This material consisted of CD4+ T cells from PBMCs cultured with a peptide pool, taken before COVID-19 vaccination. CDR3 DNA: TGTGCCAGCAGTTTATCAACAGGGCTGCAGTACTTC. This translates into CASSLSTGLQYF.